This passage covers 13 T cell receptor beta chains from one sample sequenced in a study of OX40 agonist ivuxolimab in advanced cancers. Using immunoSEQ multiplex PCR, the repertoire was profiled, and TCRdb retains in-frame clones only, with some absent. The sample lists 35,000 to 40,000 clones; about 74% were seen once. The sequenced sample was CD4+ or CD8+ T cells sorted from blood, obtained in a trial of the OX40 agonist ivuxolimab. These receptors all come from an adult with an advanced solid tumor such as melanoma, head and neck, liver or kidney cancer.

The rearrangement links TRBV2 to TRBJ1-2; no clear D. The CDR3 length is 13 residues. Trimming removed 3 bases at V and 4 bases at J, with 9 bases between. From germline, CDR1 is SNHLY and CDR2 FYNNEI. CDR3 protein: CASSELISYGYTF. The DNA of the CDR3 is TGTGCCAGCAGTGAGTTAATTAGCTATGGCTACACCTTC.

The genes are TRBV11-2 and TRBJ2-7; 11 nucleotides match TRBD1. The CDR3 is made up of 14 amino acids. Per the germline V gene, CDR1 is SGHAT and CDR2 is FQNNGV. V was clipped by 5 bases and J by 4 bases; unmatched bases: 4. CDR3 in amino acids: CASSGTGGRYEQYF. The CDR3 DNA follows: TGTGCCAGCAGCGGGACAGGGGGACGGTACGAGCAGTACTTC.

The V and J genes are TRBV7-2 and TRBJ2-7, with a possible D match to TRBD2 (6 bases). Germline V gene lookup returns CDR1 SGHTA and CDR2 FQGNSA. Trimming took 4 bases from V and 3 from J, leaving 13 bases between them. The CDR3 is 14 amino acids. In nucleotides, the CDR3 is TGTGCCAGCAGCTCCACCACGGGACTCTACGAGCAGTACTTC. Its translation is CASSSTTGLYEQYF.

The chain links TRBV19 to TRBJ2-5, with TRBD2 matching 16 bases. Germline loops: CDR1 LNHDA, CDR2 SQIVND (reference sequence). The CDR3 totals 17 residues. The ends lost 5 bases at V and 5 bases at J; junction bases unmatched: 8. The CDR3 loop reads CASSVGTSGRARETQYF. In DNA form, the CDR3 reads TGTGCCAGTAGTGTGGGGACTAGCGGGAGGGCCCGGGAGACCCAGTACTTC. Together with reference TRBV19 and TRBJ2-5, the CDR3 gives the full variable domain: DGGITQSPKYLFRKEGQNVTLSCEQNLNHDAMYWYRQDPGQGLRLIYYSQIVNDFQKGDIAEGYSVSREKKESFPLTVTSAQKNPTAFYLCASSVGTSGRARETQYFGPGTRLLVL.

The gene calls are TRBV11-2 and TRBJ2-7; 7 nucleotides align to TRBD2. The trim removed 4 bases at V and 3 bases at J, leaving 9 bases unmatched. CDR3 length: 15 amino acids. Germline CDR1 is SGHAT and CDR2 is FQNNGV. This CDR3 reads CASSSRLAASYEQYF. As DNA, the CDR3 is TGTGCCAGCAGCTCCAGACTAGCTGCGAGCTACGAGCAGTACTTC.

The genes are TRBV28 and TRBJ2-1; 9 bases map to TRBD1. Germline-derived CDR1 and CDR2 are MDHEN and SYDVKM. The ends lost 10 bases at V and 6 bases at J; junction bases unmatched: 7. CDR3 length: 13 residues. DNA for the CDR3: TGTGCCACCTGGGACAGGGTTTCCAATGAGCAGTTCTTC. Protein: CATWDRVSNEQFF.

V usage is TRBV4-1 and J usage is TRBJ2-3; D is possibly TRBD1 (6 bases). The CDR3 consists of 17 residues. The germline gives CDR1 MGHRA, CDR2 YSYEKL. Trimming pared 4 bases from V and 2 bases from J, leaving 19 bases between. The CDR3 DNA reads TGCGCCAGCAGCCGGCCCGGGGCCAGGGGAAACACAGATACGCAGTATTTT. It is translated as CASSRPGARGNTDTQYF.

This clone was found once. CDR3 amino acids: CASSLDRGQTQYF. The CDR3 coding sequence is TGTGCCAGCAGCCTCGACAGGGGGCAGACCCAGTACTTC. The chain links TRBV5-4 to TRBJ2-5; 10 positions agree with TRBD1. The germline gives CDR1 SGHNT, CDR2 YYREEE (reference sequence). The V segment lost 4 bases and the J segment 6 bases; nucleotides outside the gene matches: 3. The CDR3 totals 13 residues.

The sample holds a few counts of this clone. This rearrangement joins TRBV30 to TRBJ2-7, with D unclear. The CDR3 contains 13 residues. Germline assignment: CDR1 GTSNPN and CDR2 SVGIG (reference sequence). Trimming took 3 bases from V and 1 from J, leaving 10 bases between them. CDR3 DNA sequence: TGTGCCTGGAGGGCACCCGGGTCCTACGAGCAGTACTTC. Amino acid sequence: CAWRAPGSYEQYF.

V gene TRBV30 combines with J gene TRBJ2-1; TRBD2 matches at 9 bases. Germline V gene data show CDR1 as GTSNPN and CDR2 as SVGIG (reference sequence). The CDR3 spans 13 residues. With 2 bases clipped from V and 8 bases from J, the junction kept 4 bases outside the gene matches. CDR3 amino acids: CAWSLTSGYEQFF. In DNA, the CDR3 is TGTGCCTGGAGTCTGACTAGCGGCTATGAGCAGTTCTTC.

The CDR3: CASSFSSGRGEQYF. Here the CDR3 DNA reads TGTGCCAGTAGTTTCTCTAGCGGGAGAGGCGAGCAGTACTTC. The chain is built from TRBV19 and TRBJ2-7, with 10 bases fitting TRBD2. The germline CDR1 and CDR2 sequences are LNHDA and SQIVND (reference sequence). There are 14 residues in the CDR3. Unmatched junction bases numbered 7, after V lost 5 bases and J lost 6 bases.

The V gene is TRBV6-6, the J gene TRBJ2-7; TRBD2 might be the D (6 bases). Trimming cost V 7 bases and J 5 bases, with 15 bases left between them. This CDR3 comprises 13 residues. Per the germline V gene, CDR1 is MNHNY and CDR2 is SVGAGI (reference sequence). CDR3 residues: CASTPEGEHEQYF. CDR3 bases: TGTGCCAGCACCCCGGAGGGTGAGCACGAGCAGTACTTC.

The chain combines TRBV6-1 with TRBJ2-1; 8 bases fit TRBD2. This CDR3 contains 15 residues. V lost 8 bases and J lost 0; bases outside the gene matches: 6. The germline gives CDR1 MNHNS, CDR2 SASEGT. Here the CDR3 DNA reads TGTGCCAGCGGTACGACTAGCGCCTCCTACAATGAGCAGTTCTTC. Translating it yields CASGTTSASYNEQFF.